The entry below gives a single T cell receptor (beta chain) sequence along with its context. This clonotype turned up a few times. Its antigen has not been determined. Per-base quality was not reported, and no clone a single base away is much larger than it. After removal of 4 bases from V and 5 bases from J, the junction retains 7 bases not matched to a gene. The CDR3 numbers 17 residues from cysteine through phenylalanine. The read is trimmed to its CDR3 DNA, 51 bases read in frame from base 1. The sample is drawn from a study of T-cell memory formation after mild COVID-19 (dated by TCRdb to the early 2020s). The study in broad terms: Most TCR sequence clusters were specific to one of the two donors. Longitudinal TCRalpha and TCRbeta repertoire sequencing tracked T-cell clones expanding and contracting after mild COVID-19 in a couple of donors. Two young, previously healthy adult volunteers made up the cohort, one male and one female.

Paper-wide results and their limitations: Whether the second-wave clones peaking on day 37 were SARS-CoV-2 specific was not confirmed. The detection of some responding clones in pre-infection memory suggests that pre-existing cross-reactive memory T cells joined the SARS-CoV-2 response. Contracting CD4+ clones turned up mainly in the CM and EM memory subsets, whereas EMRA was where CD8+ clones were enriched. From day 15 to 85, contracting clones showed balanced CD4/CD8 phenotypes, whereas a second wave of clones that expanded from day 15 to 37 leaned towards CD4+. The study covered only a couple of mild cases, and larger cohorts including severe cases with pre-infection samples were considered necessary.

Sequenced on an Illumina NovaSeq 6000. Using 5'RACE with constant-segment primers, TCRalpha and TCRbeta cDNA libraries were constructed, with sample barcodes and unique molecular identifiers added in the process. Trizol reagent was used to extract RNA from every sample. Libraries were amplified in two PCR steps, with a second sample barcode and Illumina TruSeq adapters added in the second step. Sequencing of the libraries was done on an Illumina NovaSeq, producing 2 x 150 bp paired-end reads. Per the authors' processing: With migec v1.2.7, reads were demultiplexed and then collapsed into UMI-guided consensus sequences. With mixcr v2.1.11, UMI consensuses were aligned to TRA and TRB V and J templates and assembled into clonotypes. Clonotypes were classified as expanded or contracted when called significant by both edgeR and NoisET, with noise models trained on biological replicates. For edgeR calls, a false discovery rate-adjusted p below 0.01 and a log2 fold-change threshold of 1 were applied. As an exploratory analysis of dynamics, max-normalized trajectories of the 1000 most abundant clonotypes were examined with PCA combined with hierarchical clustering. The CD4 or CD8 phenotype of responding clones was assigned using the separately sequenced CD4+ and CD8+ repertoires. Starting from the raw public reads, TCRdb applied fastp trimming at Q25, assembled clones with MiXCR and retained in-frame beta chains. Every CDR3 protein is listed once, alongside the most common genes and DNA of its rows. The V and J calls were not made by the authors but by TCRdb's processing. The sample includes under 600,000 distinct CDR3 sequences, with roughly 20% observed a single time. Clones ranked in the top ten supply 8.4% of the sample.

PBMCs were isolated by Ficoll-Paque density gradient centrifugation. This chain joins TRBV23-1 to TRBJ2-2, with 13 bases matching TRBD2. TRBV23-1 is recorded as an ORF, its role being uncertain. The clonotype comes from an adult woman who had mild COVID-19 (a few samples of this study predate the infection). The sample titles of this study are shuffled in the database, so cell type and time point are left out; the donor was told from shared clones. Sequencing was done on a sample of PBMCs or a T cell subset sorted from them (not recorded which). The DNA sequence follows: TGCGCCAGCAGTCGGGGGACTAGCGGGAACTTGACCGGGGAGCTGTTTTTT. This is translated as CASSRGTSGNLTGELFF.